The next 21 T cell receptor beta chains were all read from a single sample in a study of T cell responses to AZD1222 COVID-19 vaccine. The table came from immunoSEQ multiplex PCR; TCRdb's copy has only in-frame clones and leaves some out. This sample carries about 170,000 clones, roughly 90% of them seen once, and the ten largest clones take about 1.6%. The input for sequencing was peripheral blood, taken on day 0 of AZD1222 vaccination. The origin of the receptors is an adult in good health.

This sequence joins TRBV18 and TRBJ1-5, with D uncertain. The CDR3 spans 13 residues. Germline V lookup: CDR1 KGHSH, CDR2 LQKENI. Trimming took 5 bases from V and 5 from J, leaving 10 bases between them. In nucleotides, the CDR3 is TGTGCCAGCTCATCGGAGAGATATCAGCCCCAGCATTTT. Residues: CASSSERYQPQHF.

The V and J genes are TRBV19 and TRBJ2-6; possibly TRBD2 for D (5 bases). The CDR3 has 18 residues. Trimming pared 5 bases from V and 0 bases from J, leaving 17 bases between. Per germline, CDR1 LNHDA and CDR2 SQIVND (reference sequence). The CDR3 loop is CASSPYDAGRSGANVLTF. The CDR3 region has the DNA TGTGCCAGTAGTCCCTATGATGCGGGCCGCTCTGGGGCCAACGTCCTGACTTTC.

The V call is TRBV3-1 (or the pseudogene TRBV3-2), the J call TRBJ2-1; 13 bases match TRBD2. Germline loops: CDR1 LGHDT, CDR2 YNNKEL (reference sequence). With V trimmed by 0 bases and J by 11 bases, 4 bases remained unmatched. CDR3 length: 15 residues. This chain's CDR3 is CASSQDLGTSGKQFF. The CDR3 DNA follows: TGTGCCAGCAGCCAAGATCTCGGGACTAGCGGGAAGCAGTTCTTC.

The rearrangement links TRBV3-1 (or the pseudogene TRBV3-2) to TRBJ1-6; possibly TRBD1 for D (6 bases). Trimming shortened V by 2 bases and J by 9 bases, and 20 bases separated the two germline ends. This CDR3 spans 17 amino acids. Germline V gene lookup returns CDR1 LGHDT and CDR2 YNNKEL (reference sequence). The CDR3: CASSQSYSSGATSPLHF. In DNA form, the CDR3 reads TGTGCCAGCAGCCAATCTTATAGTTCAGGGGCGACTTCACCCCTCCACTTT.

The V and J genes are TRBV29-1 and TRBJ1-1; the D is unclear. Per germline, CDR1 SQVTM and CDR2 ANQGSEA. The germline V and J ends were trimmed by 3 bases and 9 bases, with 11 bases remaining between them. The CDR3 contains 11 residues. For the CDR3, the DNA is TGCAGCGTTGATAGTGGGCCTAAAGCTTTCTTT. This gives the protein CSVDSGPKAFF.

The chain recombines TRBV5-5 with TRBJ1-1; possible D gene TRBD1, 5 bases. V was pared by 0 bases and J by 0 bases, with 9 bases between. This CDR3 is 15 amino acids long. Germline lookup yields CDR1 SGHKS and CDR2 YYEKEE (reference sequence). CDR3 region: CASSLVGRMNTEAFF. The CDR3 region has the DNA TGTGCCAGCAGCTTGGTGGGACGGATGAACACTGAAGCTTTCTTT.

This clone came up a few times. At the DNA level, this CDR3 is encoded by other sequences in the same sample as well. This CDR3 reads CASSLLGENTEAFF. DNA for the CDR3: TGTGCCAGCAGTTTATTGGGGGAGAACACTGAAGCTTTCTTT. The V and J genes are TRBV27 and TRBJ1-1; D might be TRBD1 (5 bases). Per the germline V gene, CDR1 is MNHEY and CDR2 is SMNVEV (reference sequence). Trimming shortened V by 1 base and J by 1 base, and 7 bases separated the two germline ends. This CDR3 region has 14 residues.

The rearrangement uses TRBV25-1 and TRBJ1-2, with a possible D match to TRBD1 (5 bases). The CDR3 is made up of 13 amino acids. Trimming shortened V by 5 bases and J by 6 bases, and 13 bases separated the two germline ends. The V gene's germline CDR1 is MGHDK and CDR2 SYGVNS. CDR3 amino acids: CASSTRDVNGYTF. Written as DNA, the CDR3 is TGTGCCAGCAGTACCCGGGACGTAAATGGCTACACCTTC.

This chain connects TRBV7-3 to TRBJ1-1, with D possibly matching TRBD1 (5 bases). This CDR3 spans 14 amino acids. The V gene lost 2 bases and the J gene lost 0 bases, with 7 bases spanning the gap. Germline values: CDR1 SGHTA, CDR2 FQGTGA. CDR3 in amino acids: CASSLEGLNTEAFF. The DNA of the CDR3 is TGTGCCAGCAGCTTAGAGGGGCTGAACACTGAAGCTTTCTTT.

This chain uses TRBV6-5 with TRBJ1-1; D ambiguous. V was cut by 2 bases and J by 1 base, with 8 bases left in between. The CDR3 is 14 residues long. Germline V gene data show CDR1 as MNHEY and CDR2 as SVGAGI. As DNA, the CDR3 is TGTGCCAGCAGTTACGGTCGGACGAACACTGAAGCTTTCTTT. Its protein is CASSYGRTNTEAFF.

The chain uses TRBV27 and TRBJ2-1; D is unclear. The germline gives CDR1 MNHEY, CDR2 SMNVEV (reference sequence). The V gene lost 5 bases and the J gene lost 5 bases, with 19 bases spanning the gap. The CDR3 is 16 amino acids. The CDR3 sequence: CASSDGKGKGHNEQFF. Written as DNA, the CDR3 is TGTGCCAGCAGTGATGGGAAGGGAAAAGGGCACAATGAGCAGTTCTTC.

This clone showed up just a few times. V is TRBV6-2 or TRBV6-3 and J is TRBJ1-1, with D tentatively TRBD1 (5 bases). The CDR3 is 14 amino acids. CDR1 MNHEY and CDR2 SVGEGT come from the germline V gene. V shed 1 base and J shed 3 bases, with 9 bases lying between them. This chain's CDR3 is CASSYFRGDTEAFF. For the CDR3, the DNA is TGTGCCAGCAGTTACTTTCGGGGGGACACTGAAGCTTTCTTT.

The chain recombines TRBV30 with TRBJ2-2; D is possibly TRBD1 (6 bases). Trimming took 3 bases from V and 5 from J, leaving 13 bases between them. The CDR3 runs to 14 residues. Germline CDR1 and CDR2: GTSNPN and SVGIG (reference sequence). CDR3 in amino acids: CAWSQKGVTGELFF. The CDR3, as DNA: TGTGCCTGGAGCCAAAAGGGGGTTACCGGGGAGCTGTTTTTT. The whole variable domain, remainder taken from reference TRBV30 and TRBJ2-2, is SQTIHQWPATLVQPVGSPLSLECTVEGTSNPNLYWYRQAAGRGLQLLFYSVGIGQISSEVPQNLSASRPQDRQFILSSKKLLLSDSGFYLCAWSQKGVTGELFFGEGSRLTVL.

This rearrangement joins TRBV5-4 to TRBJ1-2; a weak D match, TRBD1 (5 bases). Germline CDR1 and CDR2: SGHNT and YYREEE (reference sequence). The CDR3 covers 16 residues. V was pared by 3 bases and J by 7 bases, with 22 bases between. CDR3 sequence (DNA): TGTGCCAGCAGCTCGACCCTAGGGGACCAGGGTGGTGGCTACACCTTC. This encodes CASSSTLGDQGGGYTF.

The J gene is TRBJ2-3, the V gene TRBV5-8, with D perhaps TRBD1 or TRBD2 (6 bases each). V was pared by 4 bases and J by 1 base, with 13 bases between. Germline-derived CDR1 and CDR2 are SGHTS and YDEGEE. This CDR3 has 15 residues. The CDR3 spells CASSLRGARTDTQYF. The CDR3 nucleotides read TGTGCCAGCAGCCTAAGGGGGGCTCGCACAGATACGCAGTATTTT. Full variable domain (remainder filled in from reference TRBV5-8 and TRBJ2-3): EAGVTQSPTHLIKTRGQQATLRCSPISGHTSVYWYQQALGLGLQFLLWYDEGEERNRGNFPPRFSGRQFPNYSSELNVNALELEDSALYLCASSLRGARTDTQYFGPGTRLTVL.

This clone was observed a single time. The chain uses TRBV19 and TRBJ2-3, with 11 bases aligning to TRBD2. The CDR3 has 16 amino acids. CDR1 is LNHDA, CDR2 SQIVND, per germline (reference sequence). V was pared by 3 bases and J by 0 bases, with 2 bases of the junction left unmatched. CDR3 amino acids: CASSIRLAGSTDTQYF. In DNA, the CDR3 is TGTGCCAGTAGTATCCGACTAGCGGGAAGCACAGATACGCAGTATTTT.

The rearrangement uses TRBV11-2 and TRBJ1-5, with D possibly matching TRBD1 (5 bases). The CDR3 length is 15 residues. The germline gives CDR1 SGHAT, CDR2 FQNNGV. Between the trimmed V and J ends, which lost 1 base and 0 bases, there was a span of 7 bases. For the CDR3, the DNA is TGTGCCAGCAGCTTAGCCGACAGTAGCAATCAGCCCCAGCATTTT. This codes for CASSLADSSNQPQHF.

The V gene is TRBV9, the J gene TRBJ2-7; 7 nucleotides agree with TRBD2. Germline V gene lookup returns CDR1 SGDLS and CDR2 YYNGEE. V was pared by 0 bases and J by 5 bases, with 5 bases of the junction left unmatched. This CDR3 contains 14 residues. CDR3 amino acids: CASSVAPAGDEQYF. For the CDR3, the DNA is TGTGCCAGCAGCGTAGCGCCCGCGGGGGACGAGCAGTACTTC.

V is TRBV11-1 and J is TRBJ2-1; 7 bases map to TRBD1. V trimming: 5 bases; J trimming: 4 bases; junction bases outside the gene matches: 8. CDR1 is SGHAT, CDR2 FQDESV, per germline (reference sequence). This CDR3 contains 15 residues. The CDR3 DNA reads as TGTGCCAGCAGCCCTAGGGGGACAGTTTACAATGAGCAGTTCTTC. It specifies CASSPRGTVYNEQFF. The full variable domain, with the rest looked up from reference TRBV11-1 and TRBJ2-1, is EAEVAQSPRYKITEKSQAVAFWCDPISGHATLYWYRQILGQGPELLVQFQDESVVDDSQLPKDRFSAERLKGVDSTLKIQPAELGDSAMYLCASSPRGTVYNEQFFGPGTRLTVL.

V is TRBV7-9 and J is TRBJ1-4; no firm D call. Germline V gives CDR1 SEHNR, CDR2 FQNEAQ (reference sequence). CDR3 length equals 14 residues. V lost 7 bases, J lost 8 bases, and 17 bases lay in between. The CDR3 is CASTTGLVREKLFF. CDR3 DNA sequence: TGTGCCAGCACCACGGGCCTGGTACGGGAAAAACTGTTTTTT.

The CDR3 region has the DNA TGTGCCAGCAGTAAACTTATCGGACTAGCGGGCTCCTACGAGCAGTACTTC. Its protein product is CASSKLIGLAGSYEQYF. The V gene is TRBV27, the J gene TRBJ2-7, with 11 bases identical to TRBD2. The CDR3 contains 17 residues. With V trimmed by 5 bases and J by 0 bases, 9 bases remained unmatched. CDR1 and CDR2 from the germline V gene are MNHEY and SMNVEV (reference sequence).